This paragraph reports one T cell receptor (beta chain). What it binds is not known. The sample is drawn from a study of T-cell memory formation after mild COVID-19. About the study: Clustering of TCRs was largely donor specific. General observations from the study: Clones that contracted from day 15 to 85 had balanced CD4/CD8; later expanders were CD4+ biased.

A 5'RACE reaction primed in the constant segment made cDNA libraries of TCR alpha and TCR beta, and these carried sample barcodes and UMIs. From the 5' RACE reads, TCRdb called clonotypes with MiXCR, one entry per CDR3 protein. The sample holds about 120,000 distinct CDR3 sequences; roughly 15% are singletons and the top ten take approximately 15%. Trimming stripped 2 bases from V and 1 base from J, with 6 bases between. The length of the CDR3 is 14 residues. In germline, CDR1 is MNHNS, CDR2 SASEGT. Sequenced: PBMCs or a T cell subset sorted from them (not recorded which). The clonotype originates from an adult woman who had mild COVID-19 (a few samples of this study predate the infection). Cell type and time point are not known. The V and J genes are TRBV6-1 and TRBJ2-1, with D possibly TRBD2 on 5 matching bases. CDR3 nucleotides: TGTGCCAGCAGTGAACCGGGGTCCTACAATGAGCAGTTCTTC. Translated: CASSEPGSYNEQFF.